One and the same sample provided the 21 T cell receptor beta chains below, sequenced in a study of blood T cell repertoires in COVID-19. Method: immunoSEQ multiplex PCR; TCRdb's copy keeps in-frame clones and lacks some. This table has 130,000 to 150,000 clones, approximately 90% appearing once. Specimen: PBMCs or T cells enriched from blood (not recorded which). These receptors were collected from a woman aged 25-40 years with acute COVID-19.

V is TRBV4-1 and J is TRBJ2-1, with TRBD2 identical over 8 bases. This CDR3 contains 12 residues. With V trimmed by 4 bases and J by 8 bases, 1 base remained unmatched. In germline, CDR1 is MGHRA, CDR2 YSYEKL. CDR3 sequence reads: CASSLLADEQFF. CDR3 bases: TGCGCCAGCAGCCTACTAGCGGATGAGCAGTTCTTC.

The rearrangement uses TRBV30 and TRBJ1-6; no reliable D call. Germline V gene sequence: CDR1 GTSNPN, CDR2 SVGIG (reference sequence). V dropped 3 bases and J dropped 7 bases, with 16 bases sitting between them. The CDR3 is 15 amino acids. CDR3 region: CAWRPRSSGNSPLHF. The CDR3 DNA follows: TGTGCCTGGAGACCACGATCCTCGGGGAATTCACCCCTCCACTTT.

A single count supports this clone. The rearrangement uses TRBV6-4 and TRBJ2-1; a weak D match, TRBD2 (5 bases). Trimming removed 2 bases from V and 5 bases from J, with 13 bases in between. The CDR3 covers 15 residues. Per the germline V gene, CDR1 is MRHNA and CDR2 is SNTAGT. This CDR3 is CASSDGEGPHNEQFF. CDR3 nucleotides: TGTGCCAGCAGTGACGGTGAGGGCCCACACAATGAGCAGTTCTTC.

V usage is TRBV27 and J usage is TRBJ1-1, with TRBD1 matching 9 bases. The CDR3 extends over 16 amino acids. The V gene's germline CDR1 is MNHEY and CDR2 SMNVEV (reference sequence). Trimming cost V 0 bases and J 4 bases; bases outside gene matches: 6. DNA for the CDR3: TGTGCCAGCAGTTTATCTCCAGGGACAGGGAGCACTGAAGCTTTCTTT. It specifies CASSLSPGTGSTEAFF.

The chain joins TRBV3-1 (or the pseudogene TRBV3-2) to TRBJ2-4; no firm D call. V lost 5 bases to trimming and J lost 6 bases, with 11 bases between them. Germline assignment: CDR1 LGHDT and CDR2 YNNKEL (reference sequence). This CDR3 has 13 residues. CDR3 residues: CASSGSRRNIQYF. DNA of the CDR3: TGTGCCAGCAGCGGTAGCCGGCGAAACATTCAGTACTTC.

The chain is built from TRBV5-1 and TRBJ1-4; no firm D call. With 0 bases removed from V and 8 bases from J, the gap between germline ends came to 11 bases. The CDR3 runs 14 residues. CDR1 SGHRS and CDR2 YFSETQ come from the germline V gene. The CDR3 protein is CASSLEGSGEKLFF. CDR3 coding DNA: TGCGCCAGCAGCTTGGAAGGGAGCGGCGAAAAACTGTTTTTT. Using reference TRBV5-1 and TRBJ1-4 for the parts outside the CDR3, the full variable domain is KAGVTQTPRYLIKTRGQQVTLSCSPISGHRSVSWYQQTPGQGLQFLFEYFSETQRNKGNFPGRFSGRQFSNSRSEMNVSTLELGDSALYLCASSLEGSGEKLFFGSGTQLSVL.

J is TRBJ1-1 and V is TRBV7-9; D remains unclear. The CDR3 consists of 14 residues. Germline values: CDR1 SEHNR, CDR2 FQNEAQ (reference sequence). V lost 1 base and J lost 3, with 9 bases in between. CDR3 coding DNA: TGTGCCAGCAGCTTAGTTCGGGGTTACACTGAAGCTTTCTTT. Protein product: CASSLVRGYTEAFF.

The chain employs TRBV19 and TRBJ2-1; TRBD2 matches at 12 bases. V lost 6 bases to trimming and J lost 5 bases; unmatched junction nucleotides: 5. This CDR3 spans 15 amino acids. CDR1 is LNHDA and CDR2 is SQIVND in the germline V gene (reference sequence). CDR3 region: CASSRLAGANNEQFF. CDR3 nucleotides: TGTGCCAGTAGCCGACTAGCGGGAGCGAACAATGAGCAGTTCTTC.

The rearrangement links TRBV18 to TRBJ2-1, with TRBD2 matching over 11 bases. The length of the CDR3 is 16 residues. In germline, CDR1 is KGHSH, CDR2 LQKENI. Trimming cost V 3 bases and J 4 bases; bases outside gene matches: 5. Here the CDR3 DNA reads TGTGCCAGCTCACCTAGCGGGAGGGCCAATTACAATGAGCAGTTCTTC. It yields the protein CASSPSGRANYNEQFF.

This chain uses TRBV18 with TRBJ2-5, with TRBD1 matching 7 bases. The germline CDR1 and CDR2 sequences are KGHSH and LQKENI. The ends lost 2 bases at V and 3 bases at J; junction bases unmatched: 0. The CDR3 has 13 amino acids. In DNA, the CDR3 is TGTGCCAGCTCACCAGGGACAGAAGAGACCCAGTACTTC. As protein: CASSPGTEETQYF.

This chain uses TRBV7-2 with TRBJ2-1; 8 positions agree with TRBD2. The CDR3 covers 15 residues. From germline, CDR1 is SGHTA and CDR2 FQGNSA. V lost 1 base, J lost 6 bases, and 5 bases stayed unmatched. The CDR3 bases are TGTGCCAGCAGCTTAGGACTAGCGACGGGCAATGAGCAGTTCTTC. Amino acid sequence: CASSLGLATGNEQFF.

The chain uses TRBV6-1 and TRBJ2-7, with 9 bases lining up with TRBD1. CDR3 length equals 16 residues. Germline loops: CDR1 MNHNS, CDR2 SASEGT. V shed 2 bases and J 6 bases; nucleotides not matched to a gene: 11. DNA for the CDR3: TGTGCCAGCAGTGAATCCGGGACAGGGAGGCTAGGCGAGCAGTACTTC. It encodes CASSESGTGRLGEQYF.

The chain joins TRBV18 to TRBJ2-3; D is ambiguous. There are 15 residues in the CDR3. V lost 5 bases to trimming and J lost 0 bases, with 12 bases between them. CDR1 KGHSH and CDR2 LQKENI come from the germline V gene. The CDR3 sequence: CASSTSVQSTDTQYF. The DNA for the CDR3 is TGTGCCAGCTCAACCAGCGTGCAGAGCACAGATACGCAGTATTTT.

The rearrangement uses TRBV5-6 and TRBJ1-2; D call uncertain. The CDR3 spans 14 residues. Germline V gives CDR1 SGHDT, CDR2 YYEEEE. V shed 4 bases and J shed 0 bases, with 10 bases lying between them. The CDR3 sequence is CASSPSSSNYGYTF. The CDR3 DNA is TGTGCCAGCAGCCCTAGCTCTTCTAACTATGGCTACACCTTC.

Remarks on this clone: The junction differs from germline at one of its ends, possibly a read error. The gene calls are TRBV18 and TRBJ1-2, with a possible D match to TRBD1 (6 bases). This CDR3 spans 16 amino acids. From germline, CDR1 is KGHSH and CDR2 LQKENI. This CDR3 reads CASSPPQGGFNYGYTF. The CDR3 DNA is TGTGCCAGCTCGCCACCCCAAGGGGGTTTTAACTATGGCTACACCTTC.

This clone showed up just once. The chain combines TRBV28 with TRBJ2-7; 13 bases line up with TRBD2. Trimming took 4 bases from V and 0 from J; bases not matched to a gene: 15. The length of the CDR3 is 20 residues. Germline loops: CDR1 MDHEN, CDR2 SYDVKM. CDR3: CASSYPVPTGTSGDSYEQYF. For the CDR3, the DNA is TGTGCCAGCAGTTACCCCGTCCCAACCGGGACTAGCGGGGACTCCTACGAGCAGTACTTC.

V is TRBV2 and J is TRBJ1-5; a weak D match, TRBD1 (6 bases). Trimming left V 4 bases short and J 0 bases short, with 16 bases between. The CDR3 runs 17 residues. Germline lookup yields CDR1 SNHLY and CDR2 FYNNEI. CDR3 region: CASSGGGGGYSNQPQHF. The CDR3 DNA is TGTGCCAGCAGTGGCGGCGGGGGGGGCTATAGCAATCAGCCCCAGCATTTT.

This clone showed up just once. The chain is built from TRBV30 and TRBJ2-5; 9 bases align to TRBD2. With 0 bases clipped from V and 4 bases from J, the junction kept 6 bases outside the gene matches. Germline CDR1 and CDR2: GTSNPN and SVGIG (reference sequence). This CDR3 is 15 amino acids long. Here the CDR3 reads CAWSVGSSGVETQYF. As DNA, the CDR3 is TGTGCCTGGAGTGTAGGATCTAGCGGGGTAGAGACCCAGTACTTC.

The chain employs TRBV28 and TRBJ2-1; 7 bases match TRBD2. The CDR3 loop spans 14 amino acids. V gave up 7 bases and J gave up 9 bases; unmatched junction bases: 12. In germline, CDR1 is MDHEN, CDR2 SYDVKM. Here the CDR3 DNA reads TGTGCCAGCAAGGCGGCGGGAGAAAATGGTGAGCAGTTCTTC. As protein: CASKAAGENGEQFF.

The chain couples TRBV7-9 to TRBJ1-2; perhaps TRBD1 as D (6 bases). Germline V CDR1 and CDR2: SEHNR, FQNEAQ (reference sequence). The length of the CDR3 is 17 residues. V lost 2 bases to trimming and J lost 4 bases, with 20 bases between them. The CDR3 coding sequence is TGTGCCAGCAGCTTATGGCGGGGGGCGAATCAACGCTATGGCTACACCTTC. Protein: CASSLWRGANQRYGYTF.

This chain joins TRBV28 and TRBJ2-2, with a tentative D call TRBD1 (6 bases). The ends were cut back, 6 bases at V and 2 bases at J, with 10 bases in the middle. The CDR3 consists of 14 residues. Germline V lookup: CDR1 MDHEN, CDR2 SYDVKM. The CDR3 DNA sequence: TGTGCCAGCAGGAACAGGGCTAACACCGGGGAGCTGTTTTTT. It specifies CASRNRANTGELFF.